The 22 T cell receptor beta chains reported below all come from one sample, sequenced in a study of shared clonotypes between healthy human individuals. Positively selected for CCR7, the CD45RO-negative cells used as naive CD8 cells excluded terminally differentiated effector memory CD45RA+ cells. Some clones are missing from TCRdb's copy, which holds only in-frame ones; the method was immunoSEQ multiplex PCR. Among around 580,000 clones, about 98% were seen once, and the ten largest hold 0.25% to 0.35%. Sequenced input: naive CD8+ T cells sorted from blood. Source of these receptors: a man aged 25 to 45 in good health.

The V gene is TRBV7-8, the J gene TRBJ2-1, with 10 bases lining up with TRBD2. This CDR3 region has 15 residues. Per the germline V gene, CDR1 is SGHVS and CDR2 is FQNEAQ. The junction had 6 bases not matched to a gene; V was cut back by 3 bases and J by 7 bases. The CDR3 DNA reads TGTGCCAGCAGCTTCTTAAGCGGGAGGGGGAATGAGCAGTTCTTC. Translation: CASSFLSGRGNEQFF.

The chain links TRBV7-8 to TRBJ1-4; 10 bases line up with TRBD1. V shed 1 base and J 8 bases; nucleotides not matched to a gene: 10. This CDR3 region has 17 residues. Germline V CDR1 and CDR2: SGHVS, FQNEAQ. CDR3 sequence (DNA): TGTGCCAGCAGCTTAGGCCCCTGGACAGGGGGATACGAAAAACTGTTTTTT. The encoded protein is CASSLGPWTGGYEKLFF.

The chain carries TRBV9 and TRBJ2-7, with D maybe TRBD1 (5 bases). The CDR3 contains 13 residues. Trimming pared 4 bases from V and 6 bases from J, leaving 14 bases between. Per the germline V gene, CDR1 is SGDLS and CDR2 is YYNGEE. CDR3 nucleotides: TGTGCCAGCAGCCGGACACCATCCGGCGAGCAGTACTTC. This sequence encodes CASSRTPSGEQYF.

The chain combines TRBV10-1 with TRBJ2-5; no clear D gene. This CDR3 region has 18 residues. With 3 bases removed from V and 2 bases from J, the gap between germline ends came to 22 bases. CDR1 and CDR2 from the germline V gene are WNHNN and SYGVQD (reference sequence). The CDR3: CASSEDQQNKGPQETQYF. For the CDR3, the DNA is TGCGCCAGCAGTGAAGACCAACAGAACAAAGGTCCACAAGAGACCCAGTACTTC.

The chain joins TRBV5-5 to TRBJ1-2, with TRBD1 identical over 9 bases. This CDR3 is 18 amino acids long. Germline V gene sequence: CDR1 SGHKS, CDR2 YYEKEE (reference sequence). The trim removed 0 bases at V and 3 bases at J, leaving 12 bases unmatched. The DNA for the CDR3 is TGTGCCAGCAGCTTGGAGTGGATCGGACAGGGGTTTTACTATGGCTACACCTTC. It translates to CASSLEWIGQGFYYGYTF. The full variable domain, rest sourced from reference TRBV5-5 and TRBJ1-2, is DAGVTQSPTHLIKTRGQQVTLRCSPISGHKSVSWYQQVLGQGPQFIFQYYEKEERGRGNFPDRFSARQFPNYSSELNVNALLLGDSALYLCASSLEWIGQGFYYGYTFGSGTRLTVV.

With respect to this clone: Different DNA sequences within this sample yield the same CDR3. The chain combines TRBV7-9 with TRBJ1-5, with D possibly being TRBD1 (5 bases). The ends were cut back, 5 bases at V and 0 bases at J, with 8 bases in the middle. Germline loops: CDR1 SEHNR, CDR2 FQNEAQ (reference sequence). CDR3 size: 14 residues. The CDR3 spells CASSLDSSNQPQHF. Here the CDR3 DNA reads TGTGCCAGCAGCCTAGACAGTAGCAATCAGCCCCAGCATTTT.

The rearrangement joins TRBV9 to TRBJ2-1; 7 nucleotides match TRBD1. Trimming removed 3 bases from V and 8 bases from J; junction bases left unmatched: 5. Germline values: CDR1 SGDLS, CDR2 YYNGEE. The CDR3 length is 13 residues. The CDR3 loop reads CASSGRQGHEQFF. CDR3 nucleotides: TGTGCCAGCAGCGGACGACAGGGCCATGAGCAGTTCTTC.

This chain joins TRBV30 and TRBJ2-1; unclear D gene. Germline V gene lookup returns CDR1 GTSNPN and CDR2 SVGIG (reference sequence). V lost 5 bases and J 9 bases, leaving 17 bases between the germline ends. The CDR3 is 13 amino acids. CDR3 sequence reads: CAWARFEKGEQFF. The DNA of the CDR3 is TGTGCCTGGGCGAGGTTTGAGAAGGGTGAGCAGTTCTTC.

The gene calls are TRBV25-1 and TRBJ2-7; D may be TRBD1 (5 bases). This CDR3 region has 15 residues. Germline CDR1 MGHDK, CDR2 SYGVNS. V lost 2 bases and J lost 2, with 13 bases in between. This CDR3 is CASSETSQGPYEQYF. Here the CDR3 DNA reads TGTGCCAGCAGTGAAACATCCCAGGGCCCCTACGAGCAGTACTTC.

The chain combines TRBV4-1 with TRBJ2-5, with a possible D match to TRBD2 (7 bases). The CDR3 extends over 15 amino acids. V gave up 1 base and J gave up 4 bases, with 13 bases separating them. Germline V gene data show CDR1 as MGHRA and CDR2 as YSYEKL. CDR3 protein: CASSQVRGAGETQYF. In DNA form, the CDR3 reads TGCGCCAGCAGCCAAGTTCGGGGGGCGGGAGAGACCCAGTACTTC.

With regard to this clone: The identical CDR3 is also encoded by other nucleotide sequences in the sample. The chain couples TRBV10-3 to TRBJ2-2; D not certain. Germline CDR1 is ENHRY and CDR2 is SYGVKD. The CDR3 extends over 12 amino acids. V shed 6 bases and J shed 0 bases, with 2 bases lying between them. In DNA, the CDR3 is TGTGCCATCAGAGCGAACACCGGGGAGCTGTTTTTT. The encoded protein is CAIRANTGELFF.

This rearrangement joins TRBV5-1 to TRBJ2-5; 8 nucleotides match TRBD1. Per the germline V gene, CDR1 is SGHRS and CDR2 is YFSETQ. The CDR3 sequence is 15 residues long. Trimming at V came to 4 bases and at J to 4 bases, leaving 9 bases not matched to a gene. The CDR3 DNA sequence: TGCGCCAGCAGCCCTCATGGCGGGACAGGAGAGACCCAGTACTTC. It translates to CASSPHGGTGETQYF.

The V call is TRBV5-4, the J call TRBJ2-1; possible D gene TRBD2, 5 bases. Trimming took 1 base from V and 0 from J, leaving 8 bases between them. The CDR3 totals 15 residues. The germline CDR1 and CDR2 sequences are SGHNT and YYREEE (reference sequence). The CDR3 reads CASSLMGSSYNEQFF. CDR3 bases: TGTGCCAGCAGCTTGATGGGGAGCTCCTACAATGAGCAGTTCTTC.

The genes are TRBV28 and TRBJ2-1; D is ambiguous. The CDR3 is made up of 12 amino acids. Germline CDR1 and CDR2: MDHEN and SYDVKM. V lost 3 bases and J lost 9, with 9 bases in between. As DNA, the CDR3 is TGTGCCAGCAGTTTTGTTCTTACTGAGCAGTTCTTC. Protein sequence: CASSFVLTEQFF.

This clone was seen only a few times. The chain couples TRBV6-6 to TRBJ1-2; TRBD1 is a possible D gene (6 bases). This CDR3 region has 15 residues. Trimming took 8 bases from V and 4 from J, leaving 20 bases between them. Per the germline V gene, CDR1 is MNHNY and CDR2 is SVGAGI (reference sequence). The CDR3 coding sequence is TGTGCCAGCTGGGGGGCTATTTTTAGCCGCTATGGCTACACCTTC. Translated: CASWGAIFSRYGYTF.

This clone was seen just once. Sequence at one end of the junction differs from germline and may be a read error. This chain uses TRBV5-1 with TRBJ2-1; 8 nucleotides match TRBD1. The CDR3 extends over 16 amino acids. The germline CDR1 and CDR2 sequences are SGHRS and YFSETQ. The CDR3 bases are TGCGCCAGCAGCTACCGACAGGGGCCCCCCTACGATGAGCAGTTCTTC. It specifies CASSYRQGPPYDEQFF.

The chain links TRBV4-3 to TRBJ1-2; 11 bases are a match to TRBD1. The CDR3 runs 16 residues. Germline V gene sequence: CDR1 LGHNA, CDR2 YSLEER. Losses at the gene ends were 3 bases for V and 8 bases for J; bases not matched to a gene: 11. CDR3 sequence reads: CASSQLTLDRGLGYTF. DNA for the CDR3: TGCGCCAGCAGCCAGCTGACTTTGGACAGGGGGCTAGGCTACACCTTC.

The chain combines TRBV7-8 with TRBJ2-1; D unresolved. The CDR3 runs to 14 residues. V lost 6 bases, J lost 4 bases, and 13 bases lay in between. Per germline, CDR1 SGHVS and CDR2 FQNEAQ. CDR3 bases: TGTGCCAGCAGTCCTCGCCCGTCGTACAATGAGCAGTTCTTC. As protein: CASSPRPSYNEQFF. Complete variable domain (other parts from reference TRBV7-8 and TRBJ2-1): GAGVSQSPRYKVAKRGQDVALRCDPISGHVSLFWYQQALGQGPEFLTYFQNEAQLDKSGLPSDRFFAERPEGSVSTLKIQRTQQEDSAVYLCASSPRPSYNEQFFGPGTRLTVL.

The chain combines TRBV6-6 with TRBJ2-1; 10 bases line up with TRBD1. The germline V gene has CDR1 MNHNY and CDR2 SVGAGI (reference sequence). The V segment lost 2 bases and the J segment 7 bases; nucleotides outside the gene matches: 2. This CDR3 comprises 14 residues. The CDR3 loop reads CASSYPDRGNEQFF. DNA of the CDR3: TGTGCCAGCAGTTACCCGGACAGGGGGAATGAGCAGTTCTTC.

V is TRBV2 and J is TRBJ2-1, with D perhaps being TRBD1 or TRBD2 (5 bases each). The V end was cut by 9 bases, the J end by 5 bases, with 23 bases between. The CDR3 length is 16 residues. Germline CDR1 and CDR2: SNHLY and FYNNEI. The CDR3 sequence is CASPGRLALRNNEQFF. CDR3 bases: TGTGCCAGTCCGGGGCGGCTAGCCTTGAGAAACAATGAGCAGTTCTTC.

The chain couples TRBV7-9 to TRBJ2-1; possible D gene TRBD2, 6 bases. This CDR3 has 18 residues. Germline CDR1 SEHNR, CDR2 FQNEAQ (reference sequence). Deletions cut 5 bases from V and 0 bases from J, with 20 bases between. In nucleotides, the CDR3 is TGTGCCAGCAGCCGCAGGGTACTTAGCGGAAGCTCCTACAATGAGCAGTTCTTC. Protein sequence: CASSRRVLSGSSYNEQFF.

Regarding this clone: Other DNA sequences of this sample code for an identical CDR3. The chain links TRBV18 to TRBJ1-1; D call uncertain. Germline values: CDR1 KGHSH, CDR2 LQKENI. CDR3 length: 11 amino acids. Deletions cut 3 bases from V and 4 bases from J, with 3 bases between. The CDR3 region is CASSPGTEAFF. For the CDR3, the DNA is TGTGCCAGCTCACCTGGCACTGAAGCTTTCTTT.